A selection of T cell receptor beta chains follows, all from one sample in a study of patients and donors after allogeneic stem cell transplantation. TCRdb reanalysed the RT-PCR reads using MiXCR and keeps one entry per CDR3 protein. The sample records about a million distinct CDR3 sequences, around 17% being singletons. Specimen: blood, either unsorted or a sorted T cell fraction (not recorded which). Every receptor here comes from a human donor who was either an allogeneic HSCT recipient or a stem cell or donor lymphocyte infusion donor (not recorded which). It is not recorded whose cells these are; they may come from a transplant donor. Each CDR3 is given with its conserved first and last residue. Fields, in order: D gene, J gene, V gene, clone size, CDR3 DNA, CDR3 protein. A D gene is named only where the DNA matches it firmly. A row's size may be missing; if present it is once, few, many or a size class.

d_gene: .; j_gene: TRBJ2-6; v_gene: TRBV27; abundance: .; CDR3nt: TGTGCCAGCAGTCCTTCTCTAATCTCTGGGGCCAACGTCCTGACTTTC; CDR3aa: CASSPSLISGANVLTF
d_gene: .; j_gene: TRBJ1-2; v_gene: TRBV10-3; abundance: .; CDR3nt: TGTGCCATCAGTGCCCCCGGGGGCTACACCTTC; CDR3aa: CAISAPGGYTF
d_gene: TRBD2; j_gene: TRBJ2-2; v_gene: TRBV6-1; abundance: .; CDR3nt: TGTGCCAGCAAAATAACGAGCGGGGGCACCGGGGAGCTGTTTTTT; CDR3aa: CASKITSGGTGELFF
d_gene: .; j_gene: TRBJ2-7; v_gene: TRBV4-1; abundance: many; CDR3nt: TGTGCCAGCAGTCAGGGGGGGTCCTACGAGCAGTACTTC; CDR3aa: CASSQGGSYEQYF
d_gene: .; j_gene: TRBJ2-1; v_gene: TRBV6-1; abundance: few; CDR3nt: TGTGCCAGCCGCTTTTATCCTAGCTCCTACAATGAGCAGTTCTTC; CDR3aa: CASRFYPSSYNEQFF
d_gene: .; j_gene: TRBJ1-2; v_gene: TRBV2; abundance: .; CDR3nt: TGTGCCAGCAGTGGAGTCGGAGACTATGGCTACACCTTC; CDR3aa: CASSGVGDYGYTF
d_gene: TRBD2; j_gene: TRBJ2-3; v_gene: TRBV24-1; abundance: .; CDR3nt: TGTGCCACCAGTCCGACTAGCGAGTTCTTCACAGATACGCAGTATTTT; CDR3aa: CATSPTSEFFTDTQYF
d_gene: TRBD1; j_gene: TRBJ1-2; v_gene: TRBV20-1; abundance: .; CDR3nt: TGCAGTGCAGAGCGACAGGGGTTCCACTATGGCTACACCTTC; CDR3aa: CSAERQGFHYGYTF
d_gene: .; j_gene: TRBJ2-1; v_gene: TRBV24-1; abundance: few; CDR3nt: TGTGCCGCCGGGCAGGGGCCTTACAATGAGCAGTTCTTC; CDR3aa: CAAGQGPYNEQFF
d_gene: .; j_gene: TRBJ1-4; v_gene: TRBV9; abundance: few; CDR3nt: TGTGCCAGCAGCGTTGGCAACCAAGGTGAAAAACTGTTTTTT; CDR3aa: CASSVGNQGEKLFF
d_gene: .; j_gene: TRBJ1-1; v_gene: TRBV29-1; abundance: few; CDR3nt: TGCAGCGTCCCTAGTGGTGATTTCGGCACTGAAGCTTTCTTT; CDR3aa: CSVPSGDFGTEAFF
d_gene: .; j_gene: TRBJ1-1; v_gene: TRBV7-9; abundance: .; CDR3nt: TGTGCCAGCAGCAAAACTAGACTCGCTGAAGCTTTCTTT; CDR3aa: CASSKTRLAEAFF
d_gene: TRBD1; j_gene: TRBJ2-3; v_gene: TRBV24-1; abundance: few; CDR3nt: TGTGCCACCAGTGAATCGGGACAGGGGGGAAATACGCAGTATTTT; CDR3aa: CATSESGQGGNTQYF
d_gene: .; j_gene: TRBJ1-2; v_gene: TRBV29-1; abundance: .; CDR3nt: TGCAGCGTTGAAGGGGTAGGGTATGGCTACACCTTC; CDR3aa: CSVEGVGYGYTF
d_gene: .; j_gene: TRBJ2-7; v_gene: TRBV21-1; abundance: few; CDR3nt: TGTGCCAGCAGCCCTGATTGGGGACAGGGGAGGAGCGAGCAGTACTTC; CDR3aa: CASSPDWGQGRSEQYF
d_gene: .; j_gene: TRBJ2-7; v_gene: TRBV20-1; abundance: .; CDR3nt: TGCAGTGCTAGGGGGGATGGGGACTACGAGCAGTACTTC; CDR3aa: CSARGDGDYEQYF
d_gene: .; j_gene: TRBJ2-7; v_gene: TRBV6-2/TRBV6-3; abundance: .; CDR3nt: TGTGCCAGCTTCACGACGGCGGGGGCGTTCCACGAGCAGTACTTC; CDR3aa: CASFTTAGAFHEQYF
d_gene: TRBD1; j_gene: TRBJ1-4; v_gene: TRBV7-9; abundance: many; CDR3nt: TGTGCCACCATATTAGAGGGGGCGATCGGTGAAAAACTGTTTTTT; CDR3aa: CATILEGAIGEKLFF
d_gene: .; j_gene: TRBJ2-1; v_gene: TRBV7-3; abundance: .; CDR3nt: TGTGCCAGCAGCCTGACAGAAAATTGCCCCTACAATGAGCAGTTCTTC; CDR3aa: CASSLTENCPYNEQFF
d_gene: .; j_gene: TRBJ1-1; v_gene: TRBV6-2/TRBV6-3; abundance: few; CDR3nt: TGTGCCAGCAGTGTCCTCCTATGGAACACTGAAGCTTTCTTT; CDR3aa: CASSVLLWNTEAFF
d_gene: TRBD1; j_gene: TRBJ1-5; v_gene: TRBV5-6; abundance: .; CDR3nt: TGTGCCAGCAGCTTCGGGACAGGGTCTCAGCCCCAGCATTTT; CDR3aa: CASSFGTGSQPQHF
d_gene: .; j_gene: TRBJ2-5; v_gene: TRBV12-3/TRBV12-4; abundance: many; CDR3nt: TGTGCCAGCAGTTTCGGCACTGGCGGGGAGACCCAGTACTTC; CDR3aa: CASSFGTGGETQYF
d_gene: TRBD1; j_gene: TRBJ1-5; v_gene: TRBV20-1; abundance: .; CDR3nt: TGCAGTGCTAGAGGTCACAGGGGGCGCGAGTTTGATCAGCCCCAGCATTTT; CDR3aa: CSARGHRGREFDQPQHF
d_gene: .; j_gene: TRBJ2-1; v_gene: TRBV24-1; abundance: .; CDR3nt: TGTGCCACCAGTGATCCTTTGGGGGACTTAAACAATGAGCAGTTCTTC; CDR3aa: CATSDPLGDLNNEQFF
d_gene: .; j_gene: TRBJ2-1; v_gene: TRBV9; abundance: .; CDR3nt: TGTGCCAGCAGCAAGGGGCAGGCCACGAATGAGCAGTTCTTC; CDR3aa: CASSKGQATNEQFF
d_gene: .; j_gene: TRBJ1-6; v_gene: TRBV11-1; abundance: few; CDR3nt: TGTGCCAGCAGCTCAACCGGCGCAGGGTCGAAGAATTCACCCCTCCACTTT; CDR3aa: CASSSTGAGSKNSPLHF
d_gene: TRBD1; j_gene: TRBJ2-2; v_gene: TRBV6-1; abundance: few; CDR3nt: TGTGCCAGCAGCAAGGACAGGTTGAGCACCGGGGAGCTGTTTTTT; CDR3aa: CASSKDRLSTGELFF
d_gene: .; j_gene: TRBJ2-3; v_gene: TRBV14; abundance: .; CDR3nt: TGTGCCAGCAGCCACCTCGGAGAGGTTATAGATACGCAGTATTTT; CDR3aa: CASSHLGEVIDTQYF
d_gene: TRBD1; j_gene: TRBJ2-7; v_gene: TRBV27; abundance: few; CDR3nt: TGTGCCAGCAGTGCGGGACAGGGGGGCTACGAGCAGTACTTC; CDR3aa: CASSAGQGGYEQYF
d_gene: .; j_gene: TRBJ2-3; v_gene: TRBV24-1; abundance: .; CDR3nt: TGTGCCACCAGTGATTTCGGGGGCAGGGGCACAGATACGCAGTATTTT; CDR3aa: CATSDFGGRGTDTQYF
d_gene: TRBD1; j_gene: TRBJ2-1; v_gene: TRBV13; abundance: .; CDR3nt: TGTGCCAGCAGCTTTTCTACGGACAGGGCGTACAATGAGCAGTTCTTC; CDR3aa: CASSFSTDRAYNEQFF
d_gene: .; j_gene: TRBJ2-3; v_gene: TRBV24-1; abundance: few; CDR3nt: TGTGCCACCAGTGATTTAGAGGGCACAGATACGCAGTATTTT; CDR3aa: CATSDLEGTDTQYF
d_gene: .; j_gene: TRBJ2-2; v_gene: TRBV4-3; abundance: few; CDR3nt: TGCGCCAGCAGCCAAGATTCTGTCCTTTACACCGGGGAGCTGTTTTTT; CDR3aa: CASSQDSVLYTGELFF
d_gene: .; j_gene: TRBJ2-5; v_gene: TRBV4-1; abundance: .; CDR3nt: TGCGCCAGCAGCCACATTGGACCCTTAAAAGAGACCCAGTACTTC; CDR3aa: CASSHIGPLKETQYF
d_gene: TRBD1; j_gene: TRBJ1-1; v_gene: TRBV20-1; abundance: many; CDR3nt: TGCAGTGCTAGAGATCGACAGGGGAATCCTGAAGCTTTCTTT; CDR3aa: CSARDRQGNPEAFF
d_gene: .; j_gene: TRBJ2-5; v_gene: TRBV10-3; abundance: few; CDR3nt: TGTGCCATCAGTGCGGACAGATTCGAGACCCAGTACTTC; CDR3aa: CAISADRFETQYF
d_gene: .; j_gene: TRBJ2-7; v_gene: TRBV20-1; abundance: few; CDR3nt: TGCAGTGCCGGTGTGGGGCGAGGGGACGAGCAGTACTTC; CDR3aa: CSAGVGRGDEQYF
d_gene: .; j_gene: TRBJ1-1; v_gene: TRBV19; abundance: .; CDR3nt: TGTGCCAGTATGGTCCACACTGAAGCTTTCTTT; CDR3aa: CASMVHTEAFF
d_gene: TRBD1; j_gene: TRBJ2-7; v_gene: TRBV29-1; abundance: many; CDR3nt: TGCAGCGCAAACAGGGGCTACGAGCAGTACTTC; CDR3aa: CSANRGYEQYF